This T cell receptor (beta chain) came from a study of T cells in localized non-small cell lung cancer. Profiling relied on immunoSEQ multiplex PCR, and the TCRdb table lists in-frame clones only, not all of them. There are over a thousand clones in the sample; just over 25% occur only once, and roughly 24% lies in the top ten. From germline, CDR1 is KGHSH and CDR2 LQKENI. The length of the CDR3 is 13 residues. The V and J ends lost 3 bases and 8 bases respectively, with 13 bases between them. General study findings and limits: Compared with tumor, uninvolved adjacent lung displayed greater T cell clonality, ranking highest overall. Blood T cell density predicted longer survival; adjacent-lung clonality, shorter.

This clone occurred once. The antigen remains unidentified. This TCR derives from a male donor aged 60 or older with stage I lung adenocarcinoma. The specimen comprised normal lung tissue next to the tumor, sampled before any cancer treatment. The chain is built from TRBV18 and TRBJ1-2; no clear D. Written as DNA, the CDR3 is TGTGCCAGCTCACCGAGGGTTGCGAGCGGCTACACCTTC. It specifies CASSPRVASGYTF.